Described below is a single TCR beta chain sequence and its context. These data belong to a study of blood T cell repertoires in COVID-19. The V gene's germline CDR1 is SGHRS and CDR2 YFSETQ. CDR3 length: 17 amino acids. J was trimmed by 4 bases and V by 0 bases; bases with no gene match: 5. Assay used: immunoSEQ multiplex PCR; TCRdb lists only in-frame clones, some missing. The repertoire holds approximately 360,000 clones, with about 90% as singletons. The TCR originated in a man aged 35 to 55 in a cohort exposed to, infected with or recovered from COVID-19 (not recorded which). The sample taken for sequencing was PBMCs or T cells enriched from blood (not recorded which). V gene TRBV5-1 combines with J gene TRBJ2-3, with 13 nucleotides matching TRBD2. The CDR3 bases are TGCGCCAGCAGCTTGGGTGGACTAGCGGGAGCCCCAGATACGCAGTATTTT. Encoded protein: CASSLGGLAGAPDTQYF.